A single sample gave rise to the 32 T cell receptor beta chains below, sequenced in a study of blood T cell repertoires in COVID-19. Produced via immunoSEQ multiplex PCR; TCRdb's table is partial and in-frame only. Of around 160,000 clones in the sample, 90% are singletons; the top ten hold 15% to 20%. The specimen was peripheral blood. The receptors here all came from a man between 60 and 75 years old with active or convalescent COVID-19.

The chain has TRBV6-2 or TRBV6-3 and TRBJ2-1, with 10 bases lining up with TRBD2. Germline trimming cut 0 bases from V and 5 bases from J; bases unmatched to any gene: 13. The CDR3 covers 19 residues. Germline V gene sequence: CDR1 MNHEY, CDR2 SVGEGT. The DNA for the CDR3 is TGTGCCAGCAGTTACTCCGTAGCGGGGGGCCTTAAGTCCCACAATGAGCAGTTCTTC. This sequence encodes CASSYSVAGGLKSHNEQFF.

The rearrangement joins TRBV6-5 to TRBJ1-1; 8 bases line up with TRBD1. The germline V gene has CDR1 MNHEY and CDR2 SVGAGI. V shed 6 bases, J shed 1 base, and the junction held 7 bases outside the gene matches. This CDR3 is 15 amino acids long. CDR3 sequence reads: CASRPLGQGNTEAFF. CDR3 bases: TGTGCCAGCAGACCTCTAGGACAGGGGAACACTGAAGCTTTCTTT.

The chain couples TRBV6-6 to TRBJ2-2, with TRBD1 identical over 7 bases. V lost 5 bases and J lost 4; bases outside the gene matches: 13. The CDR3 has 17 amino acids. CDR1 is MNHNY and CDR2 is SVGAGI in the germline V gene (reference sequence). The CDR3 loop is CASSRRVWDSPTGELFF. The CDR3 DNA reads TGTGCCAGCAGTCGTAGAGTTTGGGACAGCCCCACCGGGGAGCTGTTTTTT.

The J gene is TRBJ1-3, the V gene TRBV9, with a tentative D call TRBD1 (6 bases). Germline CDR1 is SGDLS and CDR2 is YYNGEE. V dropped 0 bases and J dropped 0 bases, with 16 bases sitting between them. The CDR3 is made up of 18 amino acids. The CDR3 here is CASSVGGNRADSGNTIYF. As DNA, the CDR3 is TGTGCCAGCAGCGTAGGGGGGAACAGGGCCGACTCTGGAAACACCATATATTTT.

This chain uses TRBV5-4 with TRBJ2-7, with 10 positions matching TRBD2. After removal of 1 base from V and 6 bases from J, the junction contained 4 bases not matched to a gene. CDR1 is SGHNT, CDR2 YYREEE, per germline (reference sequence). The CDR3 has 14 residues. The CDR3 sequence: CASSLRLAGAEQYF. The CDR3 bases are TGTGCCAGCAGCTTGCGGCTAGCGGGAGCCGAGCAGTACTTC. Full variable domain (rest looked up from reference TRBV5-4 and TRBJ2-7): ETGVTQSPTHLIKTRGQQVTLRCSSQSGHNTVSWYQQALGQGPQFIFQYYREEENGRGNFPPRFSGLQFPNYSSELNVNALELDDSALYLCASSLRLAGAEQYFGPGTRLTVT.

V and J are TRBV4-1 and TRBJ1-2; tentative D call: TRBD1 (6 bases). CDR3 length: 17 amino acids. Germline V gene lookup returns CDR1 MGHRA and CDR2 YSYEKL. V lost 0 bases and J 4 bases, leaving 18 bases between the germline ends. The CDR3: CASSQDGRGQKIYGYTF. The CDR3 DNA reads as TGCGCCAGCAGCCAAGATGGAAGAGGACAGAAGATCTATGGCTACACCTTC.

The chain uses TRBV5-1 and TRBJ2-1; TRBD2 matches 9 bases. The J segment lost 1 base and the V segment lost 4 bases, leaving 6 bases of the junction unmatched. Germline V lookup: CDR1 SGHRS, CDR2 YFSETQ. The CDR3 covers 16 residues. The CDR3 coding sequence is TGCGCCAGCAGCGCCTTAGCGGGAGTATCCTACAATGAGCAGTTCTTC. Amino acid sequence: CASSALAGVSYNEQFF.

V usage is TRBV6-5 and J usage is TRBJ2-1; 11 nucleotides match TRBD1. The CDR3 is 15 amino acids. Germline V gene data show CDR1 as MNHEY and CDR2 as SVGAGI. The ends lost 0 bases at V and 8 bases at J; junction bases unmatched: 3. CDR3 sequence reads: CASSYSRTGGDEQFF. The CDR3 DNA reads TGTGCCAGCAGTTACTCGAGGACAGGGGGCGATGAGCAGTTCTTC.

J is TRBJ1-2 and V is TRBV5-1, with D possibly TRBD1 on 6 matching bases. The CDR3 totals 15 residues. Trimming pared 3 bases from V and 4 bases from J, leaving 16 bases between. Germline lookup yields CDR1 SGHRS and CDR2 YFSETQ. The CDR3 is CASSSSGTLGYGYTF. The CDR3 coding sequence is TGCGCCAGCAGCTCATCCGGGACATTGGGCTATGGCTACACCTTC.

This chain links TRBV7-9 with TRBJ1-1; D remains unclear. The V end was cut by 1 base, the J end by 5 bases, with 8 bases between. Germline CDR1 is SEHNR and CDR2 is FQNEAQ (reference sequence). The CDR3 extends over 13 amino acids. For the CDR3, the DNA is TGTGCCAGCAGCTTAGGGGCATGGACTGAAGCTTTCTTT. Translation: CASSLGAWTEAFF.

The gene calls are TRBV18 and TRBJ1-2, with a weak D call TRBD1 (6 bases). V lost 6 bases, J lost 4 bases, and 15 bases lay in between. Germline values: CDR1 KGHSH, CDR2 LQKENI. The CDR3 extends over 14 amino acids. The CDR3 sequence is CASSSSDRSYGYTF. The DNA of the CDR3 is TGTGCCAGCTCGTCCAGCGACAGGTCCTATGGCTACACCTTC. Looking up the rest from reference TRBV18 and TRBJ1-2 gives the full variable domain: NAGVMQNPRHLVRRRGQEARLRCSPMKGHSHVYWYRQLPEEGLKFMVYLQKENIIDESGMPKERFSAEFPKEGPSILRIQQVVRGDSAAYFCASSSSDRSYGYTFGSGTRLTVV.

The CDR3 coding sequence is TGTGCCAGCAATGAAGGGGGCAGAGGAGAGACCCAGTACTTC. This sequence encodes CASNEGGRGETQYF. V usage is TRBV7-2 and J usage is TRBJ2-5; 7 bases line up with TRBD1. J lost 4 bases, V lost 7 bases, and 9 bases had no gene match. CDR1 is SGHTA, CDR2 FQGNSA, per germline. The CDR3 spans 14 residues.

This rearrangement joins TRBV5-5 to TRBJ1-1; D possibly corresponds to TRBD1 (6 bases). The CDR3 is 15 amino acids. The V gene's germline CDR1 is SGHKS and CDR2 YYEKEE (reference sequence). The V and J ends lost 0 bases and 5 bases respectively, with 14 bases between them. This chain's CDR3 is CASSLEQGTETEAFF. The CDR3 coding sequence is TGTGCCAGCAGCTTGGAGCAGGGGACGGAAACTGAAGCTTTCTTT.

V gene TRBV5-8 combines with J gene TRBJ1-5; no firm D call. This CDR3 has 13 residues. Trimming pared 0 bases from V and 7 bases from J, leaving 8 bases between. Germline V gives CDR1 SGHTS, CDR2 YDEGEE. The CDR3 loop is CASSLARGQPQHF. In nucleotides, the CDR3 is TGTGCCAGCAGCTTGGCCAGAGGCCAGCCCCAGCATTTT.

This sequence joins TRBV3-1 (or the pseudogene TRBV3-2) and TRBJ1-3; tentatively, D is TRBD1 (5 bases). In germline, CDR1 is LGHDT, CDR2 YNNKEL (reference sequence). Between the trimmed V and J ends, which lost 6 bases and 0 bases, there was a span of 9 bases. This CDR3 is 14 amino acids long. Here the CDR3 DNA reads TGTGCCAGCAGGCACCAGGGCTCTGGAAACACCATATATTTT. Translated, it gives CASRHQGSGNTIYF.

The chain has TRBV4-1 and TRBJ2-7, with 9 bases matching TRBD1. There are 17 residues in the CDR3. V lost 1 base and J lost 4; bases outside the gene matches: 11. The germline gives CDR1 MGHRA, CDR2 YSYEKL. This chain's CDR3 is CASSQGYGGDREYEQYF. Written as DNA, the CDR3 is TGCGCCAGCAGCCAAGGATACGGAGGGGACAGGGAGTACGAGCAGTACTTC.

The chain joins TRBV6-5 to TRBJ1-6, with D hard to call. V gave up 6 bases and J gave up 7 bases, with 13 bases separating them. Germline V gene data show CDR1 as MNHEY and CDR2 as SVGAGI. The CDR3 length is 14 residues. CDR3 amino acids: CASRVNIPNSPLHF. CDR3 DNA sequence: TGTGCCAGCAGGGTAAACATTCCCAATTCACCCCTCCACTTT.

The V call is TRBV6-4, the J call TRBJ2-2, with 8 bases matching TRBD1. The junction had 6 bases not matched to a gene; V was cut back by 5 bases and J by 4 bases. Per the germline V gene, CDR1 is MRHNA and CDR2 is SNTAGT. The CDR3 sequence is 15 residues long. This CDR3 reads CASSRGQGSTGELFF. In DNA form, the CDR3 reads TGTGCCAGCAGTCGTGGACAGGGAAGCACCGGGGAGCTGTTTTTT.

The chain links TRBV5-6 to TRBJ1-4, with 7 bases lining up with TRBD1. Germline CDR1 and CDR2: SGHDT and YYEEEE. V lost 0 bases and J lost 3; bases outside the gene matches: 8. This CDR3 comprises 17 residues. DNA for the CDR3: TGTGCCAGCAGCTTGGTAACCAGGGACAGAGCTAATGAAAAACTGTTTTTT. Protein: CASSLVTRDRANEKLFF. Using reference TRBV5-6 and TRBJ1-4 for the parts outside the CDR3, the full variable domain is DAGVTQSPTHLIKTRGQQVTLRCSPKSGHDTVSWYQQALGQGPQFIFQYYEEEERQRGNFPDRFSGHQFPNYSSELNVNALLLGDSALYLCASSLVTRDRANEKLFFGSGTQLSVL.

This clone was detected only once. The DNA for the CDR3 is TGTGCCAGCTCACCGACAGGACAGCCCTACAATGAGCAGTTCTTC. It encodes CASSPTGQPYNEQFF. The chain carries TRBV18 and TRBJ2-1; possible D gene TRBD1, 6 bases. Looked up from germline, CDR1 is KGHSH and CDR2 is LQKENI. V gave up 3 bases and J gave up 2 bases, with 11 bases separating them. This CDR3 has 15 amino acids.

The chain has TRBV9 and TRBJ1-6; the D gene is possibly TRBD1 (5 bases). V lost 0 bases and J 7 bases, leaving 8 bases between the germline ends. Germline CDR1 reads SGDLS; CDR2 reads YYNGEE. The CDR3 is 14 residues long. CDR3 in DNA: TGTGCCAGCAGCGTAGGGGACTTGAATTCACCCCTCCACTTT. Translated, it gives CASSVGDLNSPLHF.

The chain uses TRBV2 and TRBJ1-6, with D perhaps matching TRBD1 (6 bases). The ends were cut back, 6 bases at V and 7 bases at J, with 13 bases in the middle. The CDR3 loop spans 14 amino acids. Germline assignment: CDR1 SNHLY and CDR2 FYNNEI. The CDR3 sequence: CASRLQGTNSPLHF. The CDR3 DNA reads as TGTGCCAGCAGATTACAGGGAACGAATTCACCCCTCCACTTT.

This chain joins TRBV19 and TRBJ1-6; 7 bases fit TRBD1. The length of the CDR3 is 17 residues. Germline V gene lookup returns CDR1 LNHDA and CDR2 SQIVND (reference sequence). With V trimmed by 6 bases and J by 0 bases, 8 bases remained unmatched. The CDR3 nucleotides are TGTGCCAGTAGCACCCCCCCAGGGGGCTCCTATAATTCACCCCTCCACTTT. It is translated as CASSTPPGGSYNSPLHF.

The chain has TRBV19 and TRBJ2-7; TRBD2 agrees at 8 bases. The V segment lost 6 bases and the J segment 2 bases; nucleotides outside the gene matches: 6. The CDR3 extends over 14 amino acids. Germline CDR1 is LNHDA and CDR2 is SQIVND (reference sequence). This CDR3 is CASRPGLGTYEQYF. As DNA, the CDR3 is TGTGCCAGTAGGCCGGGACTAGGTACCTACGAGCAGTACTTC. Using reference TRBV19 and TRBJ2-7 for the parts outside the CDR3, the full variable domain is DGGITQSPKYLFRKEGQNVTLSCEQNLNHDAMYWYRQDPGQGLRLIYYSQIVNDFQKGDIAEGYSVSREKKESFPLTVTSAQKNPTAFYLCASRPGLGTYEQYFGPGTRLTVT.

The rearrangement joins TRBV27 to TRBJ1-2, with D perhaps matching TRBD1 (6 bases). The CDR3 has 15 residues. Germline lookup yields CDR1 MNHEY and CDR2 SMNVEV (reference sequence). Trimming cost V 1 base and J 4 bases, with 13 bases left between them. The CDR3 nucleotides are TGTGCCAGCAGTTTATTAGGACAGAGCCCCTATGGCTACACCTTC. Its translation is CASSLLGQSPYGYTF.

The chain uses TRBV3-1 (or the pseudogene TRBV3-2) and TRBJ2-5; no clear D gene. This CDR3 is built from 13 residues. CDR1 and CDR2 (germline): LGHDT, YNNKEL (reference sequence). The V and J ends lost 7 bases and 3 bases respectively, with 12 bases between them. Here the CDR3 reads CASIPPQEETQYF. DNA of the CDR3: TGTGCCAGCATCCCCCCCCAGGAAGAGACCCAGTACTTC.

The chain carries TRBV5-5 and TRBJ2-1; TRBD2 matches at 15 bases. Trimming cost V 2 bases and J 0 bases; bases outside gene matches: 6. The germline CDR1 and CDR2 sequences are SGHKS and YYEKEE (reference sequence). This CDR3 spans 19 amino acids. The CDR3 protein is CASSFPGTSGGSSYNEQFF. The CDR3 DNA follows: TGTGCCAGCAGCTTCCCCGGGACTAGCGGGGGGAGCTCCTACAATGAGCAGTTCTTC. The full variable domain, in which reference TRBV5-5 and TRBJ2-1 provide the parts outside the CDR3, is DAGVTQSPTHLIKTRGQQVTLRCSPISGHKSVSWYQQVLGQGPQFIFQYYEKEERGRGNFPDRFSARQFPNYSSELNVNALLLGDSALYLCASSFPGTSGGSSYNEQFFGPGTRLTVL.

The gene calls are TRBV25-1 and TRBJ1-2; TRBD1 matches 7 bases. The CDR3 contains 16 residues. The J segment lost 2 bases and the V segment lost 6 bases, leaving 12 bases of the junction unmatched. Looked up from germline, CDR1 is MGHDK and CDR2 is SYGVNS. The CDR3: CASSPTGTESNYGYTF. CDR3 nucleotides: TGTGCCAGCAGCCCCACCGGGACAGAATCCAACTATGGCTACACCTTC.

V gene TRBV5-1 combines with J gene TRBJ1-3; TRBD1 is a possible D gene (5 bases). The germline V and J ends were trimmed by 3 bases and 0 bases, with 13 bases remaining between them. This CDR3 comprises 16 residues. In germline, CDR1 is SGHRS, CDR2 YFSETQ. CDR3: CASSSSGGASGNTIYF. The CDR3 bases are TGCGCCAGCAGCTCCTCCGGGGGTGCCTCTGGAAACACCATATATTTT.

This chain joins TRBV5-8 and TRBJ1-5; a possible D gene is TRBD1 (5 bases). Between the trimmed V and J ends, which lost 1 base and 0 bases, there was a span of 8 bases. The CDR3 runs 15 residues. Germline V gives CDR1 SGHTS, CDR2 YDEGEE. The CDR3 nucleotides read TGTGCCAGCAGCTTGACAGGAAATAGCAATCAGCCCCAGCATTTT. It yields the protein CASSLTGNSNQPQHF.

The genes are TRBV27 and TRBJ2-5, with D possibly matching TRBD2 (5 bases). The CDR3 is 12 amino acids. Trimming removed 6 bases from V and 4 bases from J, with 9 bases in between. Germline V CDR1 and CDR2: MNHEY, SMNVEV (reference sequence). The CDR3 reads CASRQRGETQYF. The CDR3 coding sequence is TGTGCCAGCAGGCAACGGGGAGAGACCCAGTACTTC.

The J gene is TRBJ2-2, the V gene TRBV10-3, with D maybe TRBD1 (6 bases). V dropped 3 bases and J dropped 5 bases, with 13 bases sitting between them. The CDR3 runs 15 residues. Germline CDR1 ENHRY, CDR2 SYGVKD. The CDR3 nucleotides read TGTGCCATCAGTGAATCTGGACAGAAGACCGGGGAGCTGTTTTTT. Translating it yields CAISESGQKTGELFF.